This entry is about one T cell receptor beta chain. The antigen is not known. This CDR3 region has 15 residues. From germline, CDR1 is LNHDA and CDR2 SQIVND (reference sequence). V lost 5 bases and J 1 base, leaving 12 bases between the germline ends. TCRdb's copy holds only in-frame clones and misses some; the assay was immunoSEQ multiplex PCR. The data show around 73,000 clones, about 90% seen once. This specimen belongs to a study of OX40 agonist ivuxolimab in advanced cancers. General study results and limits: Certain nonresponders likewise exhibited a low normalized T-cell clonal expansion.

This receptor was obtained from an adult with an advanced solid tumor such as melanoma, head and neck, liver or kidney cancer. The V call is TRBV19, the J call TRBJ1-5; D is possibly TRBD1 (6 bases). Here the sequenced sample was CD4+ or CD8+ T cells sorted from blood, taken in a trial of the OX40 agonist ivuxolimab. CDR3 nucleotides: TGTGCCAGTAGTCCCCTAGGGGGGAGCAATCAGCCCCAGCATTTT. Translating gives CASSPLGGSNQPQHF.